This TCR beta chain came from a study of T cell responses to AZD1222 COVID-19 vaccine. General study results and limits: The span of vaccine-associated CD4 TCRs extended across spike, with dominance at 160-218 and 743-854. Reportedly, nearly half of unique spike TCRs recognized epitopes outside B.1.351/B.1.1.7 mutations. Repertoires in all cases were sampled only once the peak T cell response had passed. Among the donors, most were white British and more were female, and clonal diversity was possibly underestimated.

V was cut by 7 bases and J by 2 bases, with 15 bases left in between. The CDR3 runs to 15 residues. Germline V CDR1 and CDR2: ENHRY, SYGVKD. The method was immunoSEQ multiplex PCR; TCRdb's version includes in-frame clones alone and lacks a portion of them. The repertoire holds tens of thousands of clones, roughly 91% seen once, with roughly 20% in the top ten. A note on this clone: The antigen remains unidentified.

V usage is TRBV10-3 and J usage is TRBJ1-3, with D maybe TRBD1 (5 bases). Here the sequenced sample was peripheral blood, taken on day 0 of AZD1222 vaccination. This clonotype was sampled from an adult in good health. The CDR3 DNA is TGTGCCATCAATAGTGGGGCGGTGACTGGAAACACCATATATTTT. This gives the protein CAINSGAVTGNTIYF.